This T cell receptor (beta chain) appears in the sequencing data of a study of T cells in Graves' hyperthyroidism and ophthalmopathy. V lost 5 bases and J 8 bases, leaving 16 bases between the germline ends. The CDR3 length is 14 residues. CDR1 PRHDT and CDR2 FYEKMQ come from the germline V gene (reference sequence). Template material for amplifying TCR beta CDR3 regions consisted of RNA transcripts. Initially, a first-round RT-PCR of the TCR CDR3 employed the HTBI primer set. TCRdb recomputed calls from the multiplex PCR reads with MiXCR, one row per CDR3 protein. This table holds about 640,000 distinct CDR3 sequences, roughly 15% found once. This clonotype was seen at least ten times.

The chain couples TRBV13 to TRBJ2-1, with TRBD2 as a possible D gene (6 bases). The sequencing sample was made of blood. The source of this sequence is a woman aged 50 to 60 with Graves' ophthalmopathy. The CDR3 reads CASSPERVMDEQFF. The CDR3 region has the DNA TGTGCCAGCAGCCCCGAGCGGGTAATGGATGAGCAGTTCTTC.